This TCR beta chain originates from a study of PD-1 blockade in classical Hodgkin lymphoma. Using immunoSEQ multiplex PCR, the repertoire was profiled, and TCRdb retains in-frame clones only, with some absent. The data hold approximately 65,000 clones, with roughly 89% observed a single time. The sample holds one count of this clone. The V segment lost 5 bases and the J segment 8 bases; nucleotides outside the gene matches: 4. The CDR3 has 12 amino acids. The germline gives CDR1 SEHNR, CDR2 FQNEAQ (reference sequence). As to time point: cycle 4 day 1 (C4D1), after 6 weeks of nivolumab. Every patient was affected by relapse after autologous stem cell transplantation, while exposure to brentuximab vedotin was not uniform.

The clonotype was recovered from a human donor with classical Hodgkin lymphoma. This rearrangement joins TRBV7-9 to TRBJ1-2, with 8 bases lining up with TRBD1. Source: peripheral blood mononuclear cells (PBMCs), taken before the fourth cycle of nivolumab. CDR3 protein: CASSLGTGGYTF. The CDR3 bases are TGTGCCAGCAGCCTAGGGACAGGAGGCTACACCTTC.